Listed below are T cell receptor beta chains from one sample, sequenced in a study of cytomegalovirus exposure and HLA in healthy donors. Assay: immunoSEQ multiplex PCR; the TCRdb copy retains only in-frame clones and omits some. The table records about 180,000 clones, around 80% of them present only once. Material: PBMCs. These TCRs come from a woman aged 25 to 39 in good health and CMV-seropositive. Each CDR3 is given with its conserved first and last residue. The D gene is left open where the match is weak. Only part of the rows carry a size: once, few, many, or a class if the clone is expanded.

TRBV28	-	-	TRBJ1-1	TGTGCCAGCAGTTTATGGAGCCAGGGGCGTAACACTGAAGCTTTCTTT	CASSLWSQGRNTEAFF
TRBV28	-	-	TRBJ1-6	TGTGCCAGCTCTGGAGTGACCTATAATTCACCCCTCCACTTT	CASSGVTYNSPLHF
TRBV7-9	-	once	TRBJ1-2	TGTGCCAGCAGCACCTCACATAACTATGGCTACACCTTC	CASSTSHNYGYTF
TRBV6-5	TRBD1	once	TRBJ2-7	TGTGCCAGCGCCCAATGGGACAGGGCCTACGAGCAGTACTTC	CASAQWDRAYEQYF
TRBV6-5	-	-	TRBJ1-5	TGTGCCAGCAGTTACTCGAGTACAGTCAATCAGCCCCAGCATTTT	CASSYSSTVNQPQHF
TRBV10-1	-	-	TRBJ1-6	TGCGCCAGCAGCGAGAGGGGTTCTTCACCCCTCCACTTT	CASSERGSSPLHF
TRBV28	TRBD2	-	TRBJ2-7	TGTGCCAGCAGGATCCCTGGGGGGGAGGAGCAGTACTTC	CASRIPGGEEQYF
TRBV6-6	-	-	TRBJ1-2	TGTGCCAGCAGTTACTCGACAGTTCCCGTCTACACCTTC	CASSYSTVPVYTF
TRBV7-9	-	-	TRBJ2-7	TGTGCCAGCAGCTTAGCGCGGCAGGGGGAGCAGTACTTC	CASSLARQGEQYF
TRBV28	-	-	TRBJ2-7	TGTGCCAGCATGTTGGCAGGGGCATCCTACGAGCAGTACTTC	CASMLAGASYEQYF
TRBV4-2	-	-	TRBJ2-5	TGTGCCAGCAGCCAAGTTGGCCGTTCGGAGACCCAGTACTTC	CASSQVGRSETQYF
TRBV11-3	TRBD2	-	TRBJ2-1	TGTGCCAGCAGCCCTCCCGGGGGGCGGGGGGGCTTCCATGAGCAGTTCTTC	CASSPPGGRGGFHEQFF
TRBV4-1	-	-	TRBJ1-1	TGCGCCAGCAGCTCCGTCGGGGGTGAAGCTTTCTTT	CASSSVGGEAFF
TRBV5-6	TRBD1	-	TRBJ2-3	TGTGCCAGCAGCTACCTGGACAGGGCGGATACGCAGTATTTT	CASSYLDRADTQYF
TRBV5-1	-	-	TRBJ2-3	TGCGCCAGCAGCCTTCAGGGGGGTAGCACAGATACGCAGTATTTT	CASSLQGGSTDTQYF
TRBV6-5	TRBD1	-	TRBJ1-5	TGTGCCAGCAGTACCGGGACAGGGGGTGGTCAGCCCCAGCATTTT	CASSTGTGGGQPQHF
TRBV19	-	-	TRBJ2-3	TGTGCCAGTACCACCTCTCGCGGGACCAGCACAGATACGCAGTATTTT	CASTTSRGTSTDTQYF
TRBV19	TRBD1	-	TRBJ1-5	TGTGCCAGTAACTCTATACAGGGGGTCGGGCAGCCCCAGCATTTT	CASNSIQGVGQPQHF
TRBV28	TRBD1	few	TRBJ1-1	TGTGCCAGCAGGGAAGGGGGCATGAACACTGAAGCTTTCTTT	CASREGGMNTEAFF
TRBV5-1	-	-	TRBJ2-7	TGCGCCAGCAGCTTGGGGGCTTACGAGCAGTACTTC	CASSLGAYEQYF
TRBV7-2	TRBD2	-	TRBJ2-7	TGTGCCAGCAGCTTCGCTGGGACTAGCGACTACGAGCAGTACTTC	CASSFAGTSDYEQYF
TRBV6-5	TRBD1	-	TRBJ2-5	TGTGCCAGCATTCCTCCGGGACAGCAAGAGACCCAGTACTTC	CASIPPGQQETQYF
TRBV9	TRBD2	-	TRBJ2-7	TGTGCCAGCAGCGTAGCGGGGGGTGGAGAGCAGTACTTC	CASSVAGGGEQYF
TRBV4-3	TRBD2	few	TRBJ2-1	TGCGCCAGCAGCCAAGCCTCACTAGCGGGGGACTACAATGAGCAGTTCTTC	CASSQASLAGDYNEQFF
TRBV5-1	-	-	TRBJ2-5	TGCGCCAGCACCGGGGGAGAGACCCAGTACTTC	CASTGGETQYF
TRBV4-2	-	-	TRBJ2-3	TGTGCCAGCAGCCAAGAGTATGGGCTGGACTTCACGCAGTATTTT	CASSQEYGLDFTQYF
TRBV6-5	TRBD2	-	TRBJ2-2	TGTGCCAGCAGGCGCAGCGGGGGGCGCGGCGGGGAGCTGTTTTTT	CASRRSGGRGGELFF
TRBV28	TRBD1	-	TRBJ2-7	TGTGCCAGCAGTTTCGGGACAGTACTTTACGAGCAGTACTTC	CASSFGTVLYEQYF
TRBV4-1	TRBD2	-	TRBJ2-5	TGCGCCAGCAGCCAAGCGAGCGGGGGGGCCGTGACCCAGTACTTC	CASSQASGGAVTQYF
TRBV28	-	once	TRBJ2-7	TGTGCCAGCAGTGTTATGTACGAGCAGTACTTC	CASSVMYEQYF
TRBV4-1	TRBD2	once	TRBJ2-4	TGCGCCAGCAGCCTGACTAGCGGGGTAGCCAAAAACAGTCAGTACTTC	CASSLTSGVAKNSQYF
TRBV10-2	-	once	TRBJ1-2	TGCGCCAGCAGGGGAGCACGAAACTATGGCTACACCTTC	CASRGARNYGYTF
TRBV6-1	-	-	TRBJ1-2	TGTGCCAGCTGGGGACACCCGCCTGATAACTATGGCTACACCTTC	CASWGHPPDNYGYTF
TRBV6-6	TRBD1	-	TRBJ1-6	TGTGCCAGCAGTTACTCAGGGGGCGATAATTCACCCCTCCACTTT	CASSYSGGDNSPLHF
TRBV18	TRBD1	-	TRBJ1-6	TGTGCCAGCTCACCGACAGGGTGGGAAGATTCACCCCTCCACTTT	CASSPTGWEDSPLHF
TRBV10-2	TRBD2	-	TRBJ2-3	TGCGCCAGCAGCTCCAGCGGGGGCAGGGCAGATACGCAGTATTTT	CASSSSGGRADTQYF
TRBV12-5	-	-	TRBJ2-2	TGTGCTAGTGGCGAATCAAGGCAGGGAACGAGCACCGGGGAGCTGTTTTTT	CASGESRQGTSTGELFF
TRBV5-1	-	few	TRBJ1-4	TGCGCCAGCAGCTCGGGTAGGGGGGGCTACCCAACTAATGAAAAACTGTTTTTT	CASSSGRGGYPTNEKLFF
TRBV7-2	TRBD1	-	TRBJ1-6	TGTGCCAGCAGCGGGGGGACAGGGTCCTTCTCCTATAATTCACCCCTCCACTTT	CASSGGTGSFSYNSPLHF
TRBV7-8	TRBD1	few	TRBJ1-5	TGTGCCAGCAGCGCGGACAGGAATCAGCCCCAGCATTTT	CASSADRNQPQHF
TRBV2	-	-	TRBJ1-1	TGTGCCAGCAGCCTAGCGTGGGGGGGGAACACTGAAGCTTTCTTT	CASSLAWGGNTEAFF
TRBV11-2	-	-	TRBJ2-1	TGTGCCAGCAGCTATACCCCGGGAAGGACGAGGGCGGTCGACAATGAGCAGTTCTTC	CASSYTPGRTRAVDNEQFF
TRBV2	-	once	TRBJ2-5	TGTGCCAGCAGTTCAGACTCTAGCGCCGGATGGAATTCCCAAGAGACCCAGTACTTC	CASSSDSSAGWNSQETQYF
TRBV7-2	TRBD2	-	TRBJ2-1	TGTGCCAGCAGCACATGGCGGACTAGCGGGGAGAGCTCCTACAATGAGCAGTTCTTC	CASSTWRTSGESSYNEQFF
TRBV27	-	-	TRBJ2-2	TGTGCCAGCAGTTTATTCAACAGTATCGGGGAGCTGTTTTTT	CASSLFNSIGELFF
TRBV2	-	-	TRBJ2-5	TGTGCCAGCAGTGACAGGTCGGGAAGTCAGACCCAGTACTTC	CASSDRSGSQTQYF
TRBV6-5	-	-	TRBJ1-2	TGTGCCAGCAGTTACGACAGGACCCTCCATGGCTACACCTTC	CASSYDRTLHGYTF
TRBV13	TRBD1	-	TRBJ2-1	TGTGCCAGCAGCTTAGGCCGACAGGGAACCTACAATGAGCAGTTCTTC	CASSLGRQGTYNEQFF
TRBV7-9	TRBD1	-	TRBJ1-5	TGTGCCAGCAGCTTAGCGAATCAGGGGGTGAACAATCAGCCCCAGCATTTT	CASSLANQGVNNQPQHF
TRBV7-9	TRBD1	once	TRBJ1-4	TGTTCCAGCAGCTCCGACCGACAGGGTTTTTTGTTTTTT	CSSSSDRQGFLFF
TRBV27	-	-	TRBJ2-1	TGTGCCAGCAGCCACAGCAATGAGCAGTTCTTC	CASSHSNEQFF
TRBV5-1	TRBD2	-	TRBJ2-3	TGCGCCAGCAGAGGCCTACTAGCGGGAAGCACAGATACGCAGTATTTT	CASRGLLAGSTDTQYF
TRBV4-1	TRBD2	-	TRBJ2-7	TGCGCCAGCAGCCAAGATCCGCTAGCGGGGACCCCTTGGGAGCAGTACTTC	CASSQDPLAGTPWEQYF
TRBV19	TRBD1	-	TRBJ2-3	TGTGCCAGTAGCCCCGGGACAGCAGATACGCAGTATTTT	CASSPGTADTQYF
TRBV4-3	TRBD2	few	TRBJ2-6	TGCGCCAGCAGCCAAGGAGTGGGGGGGGTGTCTGGGGCCAACGGCCTGACTTTC	CASSQGVGGVSGANGLTF